Each of the 26 T cell receptor beta chains below was sequenced from the same sample in a study of response to subunit inactivated influenza vaccine. A single record per CDR3 protein comes from TCRdb applying MiXCR to the RT-PCR reads. The sample lists about 570,000 distinct CDR3 sequences; approximately 11% were seen once. This sample also appeared in a second study, on T cells expressing NK-cell markers. From that paper: UMI-tagged 5'RACE template switching yielded the TCR beta cDNA.

The sequencing used PBMCs from blood, collected on the day of vaccination. The receptors stem from a man in his forties or fifties who received an inactivated influenza vaccine.

The rearrangement joins TRBV20-1 to TRBJ2-7, with a tentative D call TRBD2 (7 bases). The CDR3 is 14 amino acids. Trimming shortened V by 6 bases and J by 3 bases, and 18 bases separated the two germline ends. CDR1 and CDR2 from the germline V gene are DFQATT and SNEGSKA (reference sequence). CDR3 amino acids: CSAPGPGDYYEQYF. In DNA form, the CDR3 reads TGCAGTGCCCCGGGGCCAGGGGACTACTACGAGCAGTACTTC.

The genes are TRBV30 and TRBJ2-7; the match to TRBD1 covers 8 bases. The CDR3 runs 14 residues. The V gene's germline CDR1 is GTSNPN and CDR2 SVGIG (reference sequence). The V segment lost 3 bases and the J segment 2 bases; nucleotides outside the gene matches: 6. The CDR3 DNA follows: TGTGCCTGGAGGCGGACAGGGATCACCTACGAGCAGTACTTC. Its protein product is CAWRRTGITYEQYF.

The chain has TRBV6-2 or TRBV6-3 and TRBJ2-1; D gene ambiguous. This CDR3 is 15 amino acids long. V lost 2 bases, J lost 0 bases, and 8 bases lay in between. CDR1 is MNHEY, CDR2 SVGEGT, per germline. The CDR3 here is CASSYQASSYNEQFF. Written as DNA, the CDR3 is TGTGCCAGCAGTTACCAAGCCAGCTCCTACAATGAGCAGTTCTTC.

Only a few counts were recorded for this clonotype. This chain links TRBV23-1 with TRBJ2-7; tentatively, D is TRBD2 (5 bases). TRBV23-1 belongs to the ORF category, with a function that is uncertain. The V gene lost 11 bases and the J gene lost 7 bases, with 21 bases spanning the gap. This CDR3 comprises 13 residues. CDR3 sequence reads: CAALLHRTGEQYF. The DNA of the CDR3 is TGCGCCGCCCTTTTACACCGGACGGGAGAGCAGTACTTC.

This clonotype turned up a few times. This chain joins TRBV4-3 and TRBJ2-3, with 12 bases fitting TRBD2. The CDR3 contains 18 residues. CDR1 is LGHNA, CDR2 YSLEER, per germline. V lost 4 bases to trimming and J lost 7 bases; unmatched junction nucleotides: 15. The CDR3 DNA reads as TGCGCCAGCAGCCCAGTCGGGACTAGCGGGCCAGGGGGGAATACGCAGTATTTT. As protein: CASSPVGTSGPGGNTQYF.

This chain uses TRBV9 with TRBJ2-2; TRBD2 aligns across 8 bases. Germline CDR1 SGDLS, CDR2 YYNGEE. The ends lost 3 bases at V and 6 bases at J; junction bases unmatched: 7. The CDR3 has 15 residues. CDR3 in DNA: TGTGCCAGCAGCGACCTTCGGACTAGCTCCGGGGAGCTGTTTTTT. Encoded protein: CASSDLRTSSGELFF.

V usage is TRBV18 and J usage is TRBJ2-1; the D call may be TRBD1 or TRBD2 (8 bases each). Germline CDR1 KGHSH, CDR2 LQKENI. The CDR3 covers 16 residues. Trimming removed 3 bases from V and 5 bases from J, with 17 bases in between. The CDR3 sequence is CASSPLAGQVNNEQFF. The CDR3 bases are TGTGCCAGCTCACCCTTAGCGGGACAGGTGAACAATGAGCAGTTCTTC.

This clonotype was recorded many times. V and J are TRBV5-5 and TRBJ2-1; 8 nucleotides match TRBD1. Trimming cost V 4 bases and J 5 bases; bases outside gene matches: 8. CDR1 is SGHKS and CDR2 is YYEKEE in the germline V gene (reference sequence). This CDR3 is built from 15 residues. The CDR3 sequence is CASSREWTGHNEQFF. Written as DNA, the CDR3 is TGTGCCAGCAGCCGAGAGTGGACAGGGCACAATGAGCAGTTCTTC.

At least ten counts were recorded for this clonotype. The V gene is TRBV3-1, the J gene TRBJ2-5; the D gene is possibly TRBD2 (6 bases). CDR1 is LGHDT, CDR2 YNNKEL, per germline (reference sequence). The CDR3 contains 16 residues. Trimming left V 4 bases short and J 1 base short, with 16 bases between. CDR3 DNA sequence: TGTGCCAGCAGCCGTACACCCGGGACTGTCCAAGAGACCCAGTACTTC. The encoded protein is CASSRTPGTVQETQYF.

J is TRBJ1-1 and V is TRBV10-3, with 8 bases aligning to TRBD1. Germline assignment: CDR1 ENHRY and CDR2 SYGVKD. J lost 4 bases, V lost 3 bases, and 4 bases had no gene match. The length of the CDR3 is 14 residues. The CDR3 loop is CAISDRQGLTEAFF. CDR3 DNA: TGTGCCATCAGTGATAGACAGGGGCTCACTGAAGCTTTCTTT.

A few counts support this clonotype. The chain employs TRBV29-1 and TRBJ1-1; D gene uncertain. V gave up 6 bases and J gave up 0 bases, with 17 bases separating them. This CDR3 comprises 15 residues. Germline CDR1 and CDR2: SQVTM and ANQGSEA. CDR3 DNA: TGCAGCGTCGACACCTCTTCGCGGGTGAACACTGAAGCTTTCTTT. Encoded protein: CSVDTSSRVNTEAFF.

V gene TRBV11-2 combines with J gene TRBJ2-3; D is perhaps TRBD2 (6 bases). CDR3 length: 17 residues. The V and J ends lost 1 base and 1 base respectively, with 15 bases between them. The germline V gene has CDR1 SGHAT and CDR2 FQNNGV. The CDR3 DNA reads TGTGCCAGCAGCTTAGGCCGAGGGAGGAGTCGCACAGATACGCAGTATTTT. Its protein is CASSLGRGRSRTDTQYF.

This clonotype was counted a few times. The V call is TRBV7-9, the J call TRBJ2-4; tentative D call: TRBD1 (5 bases). Germline V lookup: CDR1 SEHNR, CDR2 FQNEAQ (reference sequence). The CDR3 covers 13 residues. Trimming stripped 5 bases from V and 8 bases from J, with 13 bases between. CDR3 nucleotide sequence: TGTGCCAGCAGCCCTCAGGGCAGGGACATTCAGTACTTC. Translation gives CASSPQGRDIQYF.

The table lists this clonotype with a few counts. The V gene is TRBV5-1, the J gene TRBJ2-5; D unresolved. Between the trimmed V and J ends, which lost 0 bases and 0 bases, there was a span of 6 bases. This CDR3 region has 14 residues. Germline CDR1 is SGHRS and CDR2 is YFSETQ. The CDR3 DNA follows: TGCGCCAGCAGCTTGGCCGCGAACCAAGAGACCCAGTACTTC. This sequence encodes CASSLAANQETQYF.

This clonotype occurred a few times. The J gene is TRBJ2-1, the V gene TRBV12-3 or TRBV12-4; D uncertain. CDR3 length: 12 residues. V was trimmed by 5 bases and J by 10 bases, leaving 12 bases between them. DNA of the CDR3: TGTGCCAGCAGTCCCTCCCTATACGAGCAGTTCTTC. Residues: CASSPSLYEQFF.

The rearrangement links TRBV5-1 to TRBJ2-5; 12 nucleotides agree with TRBD2. The CDR3 spans 16 residues. Germline loops: CDR1 SGHRS, CDR2 YFSETQ. Trimming cost V 0 bases and J 1 base; bases outside gene matches: 1. The CDR3 protein is CASSLASGGAQETQYF. The CDR3 coding sequence is TGCGCCAGCAGCTTGGCTAGCGGGGGGGCCCAAGAGACCCAGTACTTC.

This clonotype was detected only a few times. The genes are TRBV6-2 or TRBV6-3 and TRBJ2-7, with D hard to call. V gave up 8 bases and J gave up 0 bases, with 11 bases separating them. CDR1 and CDR2 from the germline V gene are MNHEY and SVGEGT. The CDR3 runs 13 residues. This chain's CDR3 is CASGLSRSYEQYF. CDR3 bases: TGTGCCAGCGGATTATCCCGCTCCTACGAGCAGTACTTC.

This clonotype turned up a few times. V usage is TRBV20-1 and J usage is TRBJ2-7, with TRBD2 matching over 7 bases. Germline values: CDR1 DFQATT, CDR2 SNEGSKA (reference sequence). The CDR3 length is 13 residues. With V trimmed by 2 bases and J by 4 bases, 5 bases remained unmatched. The CDR3, as DNA: TGCAGTGCTAGATCGAGGACTAGTTACGAGCAGTACTTC. Translation gives CSARSRTSYEQYF.

This chain links TRBV4-3 with TRBJ2-1; D could derive from TRBD1 or TRBD2 (5 bases each). The germline CDR1 and CDR2 sequences are LGHNA and YSLEER. Trimming removed 0 bases from V and 5 bases from J, with 14 bases in between. This CDR3 is 16 amino acids long. The CDR3 nucleotides are TGCGCCAGCAGCCAAGATTGGGGGTCCCCCAACAATGAGCAGTTCTTC. Protein: CASSQDWGSPNNEQFF.

This clonotype showed up just a few times. V usage is TRBV7-2 and J usage is TRBJ1-2; D not certain. From germline, CDR1 is SGHTA and CDR2 FQGNSA. There are 16 residues in the CDR3. V was cut by 2 bases and J by 4 bases, with 17 bases left in between. The DNA for the CDR3 is TGTGCCAGCAGCTTAATCTTGGCAGCCAAGGGCTATGGCTACACCTTC. It is translated as CASSLILAAKGYGYTF.

A few counts support this clonotype. The chain combines TRBV12-3 or TRBV12-4 with TRBJ1-3; D remains unclear. Trimming took off 5 bases at V and 0 bases at J, with 11 bases between the two ends. The CDR3 extends over 15 amino acids. The CDR3, as DNA: TGTGCCAGCAGTAAACAGAGAGGCTCTGGAAACACCATATATTTT. Its protein product is CASSKQRGSGNTIYF.

There are a few counts of this clonotype. V gene TRBV30 combines with J gene TRBJ2-2; possible D gene TRBD1, 6 bases. The CDR3 spans 15 residues. The ends were cut back, 2 bases at V and 2 bases at J, with 12 bases in the middle. Germline V gives CDR1 GTSNPN, CDR2 SVGIG (reference sequence). This chain's CDR3 is CAWSRDRINTGELFF. CDR3 nucleotides: TGTGCCTGGAGTAGAGACAGGATTAACACCGGGGAGCTGTTTTTT.

The sample holds many counts of this clonotype. The J gene is TRBJ1-2, the V gene TRBV4-3; D may be TRBD1 (6 bases). This CDR3 region has 15 residues. Trimming removed 2 bases from V and 4 bases from J, with 14 bases in between. The V gene's germline CDR1 is LGHNA and CDR2 YSLEER. CDR3 residues: CASSQTNQGIYGYTF. Here the CDR3 DNA reads TGCGCCAGCAGCCAAACAAACCAGGGGATCTATGGCTACACCTTC.

V is TRBV7-2 and J is TRBJ2-7; D is undetermined. V was cut by 5 bases and J by 5 bases, with 10 bases left in between. This CDR3 contains 12 residues. Germline loops: CDR1 SGHTA, CDR2 FQGNSA. CDR3 nucleotides: TGTGCCAGCAGCCCCGTAGGGCACGAGCAGTACTTC. Its translation is CASSPVGHEQYF.

The genes are TRBV30 and TRBJ1-1, with TRBD1 matching 9 bases. The V segment lost 3 bases and the J segment 1 base; nucleotides outside the gene matches: 3. The CDR3 runs 14 residues. In germline, CDR1 is GTSNPN, CDR2 SVGIG (reference sequence). CDR3 loop: CAWRGQGRNTEAFF. As DNA, the CDR3 is TGTGCCTGGAGAGGACAGGGGAGGAACACTGAAGCTTTCTTT.

This clonotype was seen a handful of times. The V and J genes are TRBV12-3 or TRBV12-4 and TRBJ1-2; TRBD1 matches at 8 bases. This CDR3 has 14 amino acids. The ends lost 4 bases at V and 10 bases at J; junction bases unmatched: 11. The CDR3, as DNA: TGTGCCAGCAGTTCTATGGACAGGGCATTTGCCTACACCTTC. It specifies CASSSMDRAFAYTF.